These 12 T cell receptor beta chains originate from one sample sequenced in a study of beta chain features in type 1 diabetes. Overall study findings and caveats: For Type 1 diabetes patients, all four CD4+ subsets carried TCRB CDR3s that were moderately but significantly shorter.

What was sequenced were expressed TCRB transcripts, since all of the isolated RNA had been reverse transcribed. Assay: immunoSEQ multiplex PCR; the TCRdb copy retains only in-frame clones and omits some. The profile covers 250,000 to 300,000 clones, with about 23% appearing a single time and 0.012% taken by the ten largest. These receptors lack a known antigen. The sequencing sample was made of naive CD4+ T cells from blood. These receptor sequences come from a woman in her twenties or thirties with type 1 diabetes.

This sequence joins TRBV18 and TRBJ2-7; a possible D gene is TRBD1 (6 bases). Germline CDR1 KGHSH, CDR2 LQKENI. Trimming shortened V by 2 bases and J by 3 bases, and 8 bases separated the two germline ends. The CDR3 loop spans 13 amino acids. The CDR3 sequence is CASSPDRRYEQYF. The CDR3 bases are TGTGCCAGCTCACCAGACAGGCGCTACGAGCAGTACTTC.

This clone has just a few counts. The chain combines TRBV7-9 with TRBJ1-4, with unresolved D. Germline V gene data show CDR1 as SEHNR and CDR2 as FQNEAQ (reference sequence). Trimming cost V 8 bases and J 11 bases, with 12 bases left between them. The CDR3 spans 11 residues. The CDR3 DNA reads TGTGCCAGCTCAAAATCCCAGAAACTGTTTTTT. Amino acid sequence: CASSKSQKLFF.

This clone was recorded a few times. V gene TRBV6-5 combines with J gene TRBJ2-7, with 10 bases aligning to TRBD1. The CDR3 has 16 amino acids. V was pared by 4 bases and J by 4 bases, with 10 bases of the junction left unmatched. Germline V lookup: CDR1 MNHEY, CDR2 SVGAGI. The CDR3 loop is CASSLDRGYLLYEQYF. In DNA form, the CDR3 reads TGTGCCAGCAGTTTGGACAGGGGGTATCTTTTGTACGAGCAGTACTTC.

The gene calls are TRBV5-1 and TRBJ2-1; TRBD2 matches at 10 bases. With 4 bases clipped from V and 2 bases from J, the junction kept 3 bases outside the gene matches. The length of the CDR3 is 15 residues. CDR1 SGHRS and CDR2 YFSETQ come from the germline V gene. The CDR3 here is CASSILAGAYNEQFF. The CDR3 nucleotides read TGCGCCAGCAGCATTCTAGCGGGAGCCTACAATGAGCAGTTCTTC. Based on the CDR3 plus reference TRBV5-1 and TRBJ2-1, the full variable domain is KAGVTQTPRYLIKTRGQQVTLSCSPISGHRSVSWYQQTPGQGLQFLFEYFSETQRNKGNFPGRFSGRQFSNSRSEMNVSTLELGDSALYLCASSILAGAYNEQFFGPGTRLTVL.

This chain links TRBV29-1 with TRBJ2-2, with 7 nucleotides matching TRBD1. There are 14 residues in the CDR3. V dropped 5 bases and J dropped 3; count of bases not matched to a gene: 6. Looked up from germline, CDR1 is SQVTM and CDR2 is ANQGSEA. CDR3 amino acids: CSVKPGQYTGELFF. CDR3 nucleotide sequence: TGCAGCGTTAAACCGGGACAGTACACCGGGGAGCTGTTTTTT.

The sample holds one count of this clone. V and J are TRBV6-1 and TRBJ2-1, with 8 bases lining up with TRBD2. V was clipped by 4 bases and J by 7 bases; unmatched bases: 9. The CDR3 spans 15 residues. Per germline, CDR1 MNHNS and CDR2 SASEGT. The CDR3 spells CASSVPLADLNEQFF. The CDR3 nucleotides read TGTGCCAGCAGTGTTCCACTAGCGGATTTGAATGAGCAGTTCTTC.

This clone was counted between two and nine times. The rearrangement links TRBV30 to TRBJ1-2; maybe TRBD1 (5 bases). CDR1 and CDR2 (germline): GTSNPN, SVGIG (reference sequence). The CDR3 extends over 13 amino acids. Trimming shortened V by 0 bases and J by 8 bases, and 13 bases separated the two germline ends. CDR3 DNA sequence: TGTGCCTGGAGTGTACACATGGGGCAAGGCTACACCTTC. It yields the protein CAWSVHMGQGYTF.

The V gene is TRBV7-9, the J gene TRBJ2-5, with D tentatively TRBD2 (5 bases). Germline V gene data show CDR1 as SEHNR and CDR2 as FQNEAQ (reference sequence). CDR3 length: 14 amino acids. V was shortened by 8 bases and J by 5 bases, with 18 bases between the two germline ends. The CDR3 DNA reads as TGTGCCAGCCTGGAGGTGGGAGTGGTGGAGACCCAGTACTTC. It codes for CASLEVGVVETQYF.

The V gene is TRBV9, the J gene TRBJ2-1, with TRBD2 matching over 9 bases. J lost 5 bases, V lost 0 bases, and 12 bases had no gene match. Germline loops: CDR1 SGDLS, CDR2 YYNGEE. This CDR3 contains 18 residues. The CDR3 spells CASSVVVSGSIAHNEQFF. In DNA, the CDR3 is TGTGCCAGCAGCGTAGTAGTTAGCGGGAGCATCGCCCACAATGAGCAGTTCTTC.

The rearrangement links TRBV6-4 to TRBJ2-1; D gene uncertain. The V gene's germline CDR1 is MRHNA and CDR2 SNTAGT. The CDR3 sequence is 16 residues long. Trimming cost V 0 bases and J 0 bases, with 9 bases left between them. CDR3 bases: TGTGCCAGCAGTGACTCTGGAACAGCCTCCTACAATGAGCAGTTCTTC. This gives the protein CASSDSGTASYNEQFF.

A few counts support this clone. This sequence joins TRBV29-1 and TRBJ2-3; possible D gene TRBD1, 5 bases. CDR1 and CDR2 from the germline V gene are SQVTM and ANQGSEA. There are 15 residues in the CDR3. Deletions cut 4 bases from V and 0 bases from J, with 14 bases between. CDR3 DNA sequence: TGCAGCGTTGTAAGGGGCCAGTTTAGCACAGATACGCAGTATTTT. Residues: CSVVRGQFSTDTQYF.

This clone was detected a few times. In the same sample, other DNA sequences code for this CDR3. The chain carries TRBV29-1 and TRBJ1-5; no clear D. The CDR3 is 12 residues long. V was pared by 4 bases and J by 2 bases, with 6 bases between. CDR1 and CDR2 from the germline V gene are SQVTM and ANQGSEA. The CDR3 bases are TGCAGCGTTGGAGGTGGCAATCAGCCCCAGCATTTT. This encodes CSVGGGNQPQHF.